This T cell receptor beta chain was sequenced for a study of cytomegalovirus exposure and HLA in healthy donors (dated by TCRdb to the late 2010s). For context, the study as a whole: According to a later analysis, one platform produced both the 100 to 150 validation repertoires and the 620 or so repertoires of the first cohort. The study was designed to test whether signatures of past pathogen exposure could be identified by cataloging public T cell receptors. Besides the first cohort of 666 subjects, a separate validation cohort made up of roughly 120 different subjects was used. To predict cytomegalovirus infection status, the study combined high-throughput TCR immunosequencing, statistical association of individual TCRs with disease status, and machine learning.

This clone was observed a few times. Its antigen is still unknown. Base qualities are not recorded, but no much larger clone differs from it by a single base. For CDR1 and CDR2, the germline V gene lists MDHEN and SYDVKM. From its cysteine to its phenylalanine, the CDR3 spans 12 amino acids. This entry keeps only the CDR3 DNA: 36 bases, framed from base 1. The germline ends are 13 bases apart after V is trimmed by 2 bases and J by 14 bases. Donors formed part of the validation cohort, which comprised some 120 subjects and was distinct from the first cohort of 666 subjects. Broader findings and caveats from the paper: In the study, some 160 TCR beta chains were listed as associated with cytomegalovirus. All 120 or so repertoires were used to score co-occurrence in the validation cohort in a later analysis, because that analysis had no HLA typing for the cohort. While some public TCRs were present in many individuals, most TCR sequences turned up only very rarely across donors. The authors suggested that the approach could potentially be extended to other disease states and immunological phenotypes. A later analysis found that TCRs clustered in the first cohort also tended to co-occur in the 120 or so validation repertoires, with just under 95% of cluster scores above 0. In vitro tests confirmed that three of the cytomegalovirus-associated TCR beta chains recognize cytomegalovirus antigens. In both the original and validation cohorts, the classifier was reported to diagnose cytomegalovirus status with high specificity and sensitivity.

To prepare the library, the immunoSEQ multiplex PCR assay was applied. Regarding the original processing steps: A statistical classification framework was built to diagnose cytomegalovirus status from the catalog of TCR beta chain sequences. TCRdb's version of the immuneACCESS table is confined to in-frame rearrangements and falls short of the full clone set. An unresolved V gene accounts for under half of the shortfall where checked; the remainder is of unknown origin. Clone size and V and J calls were adopted from that table, with D and trimming inferred from the DNA. The sample table lists hundreds of thousands of clones, around 91% of them with a count of one. Just over 3% of the sample is in the top ten clones.

The specimen was PBMCs. The source of this sequence is a woman aged 25-40 years in good health and CMV-seronegative. The rearrangement joined TRBV28 to TRBJ2-1, with no confidently assigned D gene. The sequence in DNA is TGTGCCAGCAGTTTAGAGTTCAGTGGGAAGTTCTTC. Translated, this is CASSLEFSGKFF.